Here is one T cell receptor (beta chain) with its context. This sample is part of a study of blood T cell repertoires in COVID-19. Looking at the study overall: T cells, B-cell-depleted T cells, or PBMCs provided the cDNA or gDNA that served as material.

The CDR3 has 15 amino acids. CDR1 is MNHEY and CDR2 is SVGEGT in the germline V gene. V was pared by 4 bases and J by 4 bases, with 14 bases between. The table came from immunoSEQ multiplex PCR; TCRdb's copy has only in-frame clones and leaves some out. Of about 160,000 clones in the sample, around 89% were seen once. Material: PBMCs or T cells enriched from blood (not recorded which). This clonotype was sampled from a woman aged 50 to 60 who had recovered from COVID-19. The rearrangement joins TRBV6-2 or TRBV6-3 to TRBJ1-3, with D unclear. CDR3 loop: CASSFWRGRGNTIYF. DNA for the CDR3: TGTGCCAGCAGTTTTTGGAGAGGCCGAGGAAACACCATATATTTT.